The 20 T cell receptor beta chains below were found in one sample sequenced in a study of shared clonotypes between healthy human individuals. Using immunoSEQ multiplex PCR, the repertoire was profiled, and TCRdb retains in-frame clones only, with some absent. The sample carries around 510,000 clones, more than 95% recorded once. The sample comprised naive CD4+ T cells sorted from blood. Indicated subset: CD45RA+ positively selected. Receptors were obtained from a woman in her 30s in good health.

The chain is built from TRBV5-1 and TRBJ2-7; 7 bases line up with TRBD2. Germline CDR1 and CDR2: SGHRS and YFSETQ. Germline trimming cut 3 bases from V and 1 base from J; bases unmatched to any gene: 13. The CDR3 has 17 amino acids. The CDR3 sequence is CASSYLPGTGGSYEQYF. The CDR3 DNA follows: TGCGCCAGCAGCTATCTTCCCGGGACGGGAGGTTCCTACGAGCAGTACTTC.

The chain couples TRBV4-2 to TRBJ1-4, with TRBD1 as a possible D gene (5 bases). Germline CDR1 and CDR2: LGHNA and YNFKEQ. The V end lost 6 bases, the J end lost 13 bases, and 15 bases lay between the germline ends. The CDR3 totals 12 residues. In nucleotides, the CDR3 is TGTGCCAGCAGAGGGGTTCCAGGGACACTGTTTTTT. It yields the protein CASRGVPGTLFF.

The chain uses TRBV19 and TRBJ1-2; D is ambiguous. The CDR3 consists of 11 residues. The V end was cut by 6 bases, the J end by 2 bases, with 4 bases between. Germline CDR1 and CDR2: LNHDA and SQIVND (reference sequence). The CDR3 bases are TGTGCCAGTAGATACAACTATGGCTACACCTTC. It yields the protein CASRYNYGYTF.

The genes are TRBV9 and TRBJ1-2; D possibly corresponds to TRBD1 (5 bases). The CDR3 runs to 16 residues. Trimming took 0 bases from V and 4 from J, leaving 16 bases between them. Germline CDR1 is SGDLS and CDR2 is YYNGEE. CDR3: CASSVDPGTVGYGYTF. The DNA for the CDR3 is TGTGCCAGCAGCGTAGATCCCGGGACGGTCGGCTATGGCTACACCTTC.

This chain links TRBV28 with TRBJ1-2; D is unresolved. CDR1 MDHEN and CDR2 SYDVKM come from the germline V gene. Between the trimmed V and J ends, which lost 3 bases and 3 bases, there was a span of 8 bases. CDR3 length: 13 residues. CDR3 bases: TGTGCCAGCAGTTTGGTAGGGTACTATGGCTACACCTTC. It specifies CASSLVGYYGYTF.

The chain is built from TRBV28 and TRBJ1-2; 9 bases are shared with TRBD1. Per the germline V gene, CDR1 is MDHEN and CDR2 is SYDVKM. Trimming at V came to 1 base and at J to 6 bases, leaving 6 bases not matched to a gene. There are 15 residues in the CDR3. CDR3 bases: TGTGCCAGCAGTTTATACAGGGGGCTAGTTCATGGCTACACCTTC. It yields the protein CASSLYRGLVHGYTF.

This clone appeared a few times. The V gene is TRBV7-9, the J gene TRBJ2-7; D not resolved. V shed 4 bases and J shed 4 bases, with 8 bases lying between them. Germline V gives CDR1 SEHNR, CDR2 FQNEAQ (reference sequence). The CDR3 totals 12 residues. The CDR3 region is CASSSQTYEQYF. The CDR3 DNA is TGTGCCAGCAGCTCGCAGACATACGAGCAGTACTTC.

This chain joins TRBV5-6 and TRBJ2-1; D is possibly TRBD1 (5 bases). CDR1 is SGHDT and CDR2 is YYEEEE in the germline V gene. V was cut by 0 bases and J by 0 bases, with 7 bases left in between. The CDR3 runs to 15 residues. CDR3 sequence reads: CASSLVGASYNEQFF. The CDR3 DNA sequence: TGTGCCAGCAGCTTGGTAGGGGCCTCCTACAATGAGCAGTTCTTC.

This chain connects TRBV6-5 to TRBJ2-2; D is perhaps TRBD1 (5 bases). From germline, CDR1 is MNHEY and CDR2 SVGAGI. The CDR3 loop spans 14 amino acids. The V gene lost 0 bases and the J gene lost 6 bases, with 8 bases spanning the gap. The CDR3 DNA reads as TGTGCCAGCAGTTACTCTTGGGGCGCCGGGGAGCTGTTTTTT. Its protein product is CASSYSWGAGELFF.

The rearrangement uses TRBV14 and TRBJ2-7, with D possibly called TRBD1 or TRBD2 (5 bases each). This CDR3 has 13 amino acids. V was shortened by 4 bases and J by 7 bases, with 14 bases between the two germline ends. CDR1 and CDR2 (germline): SGHDN, FVKESK. The CDR3 spells CASSLLGTNEQYF. CDR3 nucleotide sequence: TGTGCCAGCAGCCTCCTGGGGACGAATGAGCAGTACTTC. The full variable domain, its missing parts supplied by reference TRBV14 and TRBJ2-7, is EAGVTQFPSHSVIEKGQTVTLRCDPISGHDNLYWYRRVMGKEIKFLLHFVKESKQDESGMPNNRFLAERTGGTYSTLKVQPAELEDSGVYFCASSLLGTNEQYFGPGTRLTVT.

The chain carries TRBV7-9 and TRBJ2-5; TRBD1 matches at 11 bases. The CDR3 is made up of 15 amino acids. Trimming cost V 4 bases and J 4 bases; bases outside gene matches: 5. CDR1 SEHNR and CDR2 FQNEAQ come from the germline V gene (reference sequence). The CDR3 is CASSSDRGLLETQYF. CDR3 nucleotides: TGTGCCAGCAGCTCGGACAGGGGGCTTCTAGAGACCCAGTACTTC.

The chain employs TRBV19 and TRBJ2-1; TRBD2 matches 10 bases. The germline V gene encodes CDR1 LNHDA and CDR2 SQIVND (reference sequence). The CDR3 is made up of 16 amino acids. V dropped 1 base and J dropped 3; count of bases not matched to a gene: 3. The chain's CDR3 is CASSIARTSGYNEQFF. CDR3 bases: TGTGCCAGTAGTATAGCGCGGACTAGCGGCTACAATGAGCAGTTCTTC.

With regard to this clone: Different DNA sequences within this sample yield the same CDR3. CDR3 residues: CASSPPPVGETQYF. In nucleotides, the CDR3 is TGTGCCAGCTCACCACCGCCCGTAGGGGAGACCCAGTACTTC. The V and J genes are TRBV18 and TRBJ2-5, with no clear D. CDR1 is KGHSH and CDR2 is LQKENI in the germline V gene. This CDR3 has 14 residues. Trimming shortened V by 0 bases and J by 5 bases, and 10 bases separated the two germline ends.

The gene calls are TRBV19 and TRBJ1-2, with 8 bases matching TRBD1. J gave up 2 bases and V 8 bases, and 7 bases lay outside the gene matches. The CDR3 is 14 amino acids. The germline CDR1 and CDR2 sequences are LNHDA and SQIVND (reference sequence). This chain's CDR3 is CASWTGLVNYGYTF. The CDR3 DNA is TGTGCCAGTTGGACAGGGCTGGTAAACTATGGCTACACCTTC. Full variable domain (outside the CDR3, taken from reference TRBV19 and TRBJ1-2): DGGITQSPKYLFRKEGQNVTLSCEQNLNHDAMYWYRQDPGQGLRLIYYSQIVNDFQKGDIAEGYSVSREKKESFPLTVTSAQKNPTAFYLCASWTGLVNYGYTFGSGTRLTVV.

The chain is built from TRBV5-1 and TRBJ2-3; 8 bases agree with TRBD2. CDR1 and CDR2 (germline): SGHRS, YFSETQ. V was pared by 4 bases and J by 5 bases, with 6 bases of the junction left unmatched. CDR3 size: 14 residues. The CDR3 reads CASSEGLVIDTQYF. Here the CDR3 DNA reads TGCGCCAGCAGCGAGGGACTAGTGATAGATACGCAGTATTTT.

This chain connects TRBV6-5 to TRBJ2-7; TRBD2 might be the D (7 bases). CDR1 is MNHEY, CDR2 SVGAGI, per germline. Trimming removed 5 bases from V and 0 bases from J, with 11 bases in between. The CDR3 covers 14 residues. CDR3 in DNA: TGTGCCAGCAGTAGGGGGGGGAGCTCCTACGAGCAGTACTTC. Encoded protein: CASSRGGSSYEQYF.

The J gene is TRBJ2-2, the V gene TRBV25-1; TRBD1 matches 9 bases. V lost 4 bases, J lost 6 bases, and 3 bases stayed unmatched. This CDR3 has 14 residues. The germline V gene encodes CDR1 MGHDK and CDR2 SYGVNS. The CDR3: CASSAQGAAGELFF. The CDR3 coding sequence is TGTGCCAGCAGTGCACAGGGGGCCGCCGGGGAGCTGTTTTTT. Variable domain in full (rest from reference TRBV25-1 and TRBJ2-2): EADIYQTPRYLVIGTGKKITLECSQTMGHDKMYWYQQDPGMELHLIHYSYGVNSTEKGDLSSESTVSRIRTEHFPLTLESARPSHTSQYLCASSAQGAAGELFFGEGSRLTVL.

V gene TRBV18 combines with J gene TRBJ2-5; D may be TRBD2 (5 bases). Germline V gene data show CDR1 as KGHSH and CDR2 as LQKENI. V dropped 3 bases and J dropped 5 bases, with 16 bases sitting between them. This CDR3 spans 15 amino acids. CDR3 nucleotides: TGTGCCAGCTCACCCCAAAACGGGATACAGGAGACCCAGTACTTC. Its protein is CASSPQNGIQETQYF.

V and J are TRBV29-1 and TRBJ2-5; 13 bases map to TRBD2. V shed 6 bases, J shed 2 bases, and the junction held 12 bases outside the gene matches. The CDR3 length is 17 residues. The V gene's germline CDR1 is SQVTM and CDR2 ANQGSEA. The CDR3 spells CSVGGLAGPTGQETQYF. In DNA form, the CDR3 reads TGCAGCGTGGGGGGACTAGCGGGACCCACGGGGCAAGAGACCCAGTACTTC.

The chain combines TRBV7-9 with TRBJ2-1; D perhaps matches TRBD2 (6 bases). Germline lookup yields CDR1 SEHNR and CDR2 FQNEAQ (reference sequence). The CDR3 contains 15 residues. With 6 bases removed from V and 0 bases from J, the gap between germline ends came to 12 bases. Here the CDR3 reads CASRPRGSSYNEQFF. CDR3 DNA sequence: TGTGCCAGCAGACCCCGGGGGAGCTCCTACAATGAGCAGTTCTTC.